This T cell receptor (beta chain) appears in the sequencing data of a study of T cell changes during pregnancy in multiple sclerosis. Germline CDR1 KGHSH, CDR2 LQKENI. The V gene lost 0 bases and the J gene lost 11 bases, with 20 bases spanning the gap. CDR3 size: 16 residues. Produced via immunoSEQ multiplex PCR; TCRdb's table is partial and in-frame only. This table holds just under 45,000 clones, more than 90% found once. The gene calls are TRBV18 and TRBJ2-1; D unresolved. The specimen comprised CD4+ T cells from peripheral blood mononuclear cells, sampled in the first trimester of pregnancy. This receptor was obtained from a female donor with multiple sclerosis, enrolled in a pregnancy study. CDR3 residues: CASSPPLATSFVKQFF. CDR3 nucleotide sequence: TGTGCCAGCTCACCACCTCTTGCGACATCGTTCGTTAAGCAGTTCTTC.